One T cell receptor (beta chain) is described in this entry. Its antigen is unknown. The data stem from a study of T cells in Graves' hyperthyroidism and ophthalmopathy. Study details: Peripheral blood was acquired at first diagnosis, ahead of any therapy whatsoever.

The CDR3 totals 15 residues. Looked up from germline, CDR1 is SQVTM and CDR2 is ANQGSEA. Germline trimming cut 5 bases from V and 1 base from J; bases unmatched to any gene: 7. Findings of the study overall: Ophthalmopathy got predicted by the model a median 6.5 months before its onset.

The CDR3 regions of TCR beta were amplified from RNA transcripts. A set of HTBI primers served as the primers for a first-round RT-PCR of the TCR CDR3. From the multiplex PCR reads, TCRdb called clonotypes with MiXCR, one entry per CDR3 protein. The data show hundreds of thousands of distinct CDR3 sequences, under 25% seen once. The sequence derives from a man aged 25 to 40 with Graves' ophthalmopathy. V and J are TRBV29-1 and TRBJ2-7; 11 bases are shared with TRBD2. The sequenced sample consisted of blood. The CDR3 is CSVSLRLAGSYEQYF. In nucleotides, the CDR3 is TGCAGCGTTTCCCTACGACTAGCGGGGTCCTACGAGCAGTACTTC.